Listed here is a single T cell receptor beta chain. Antigen unknown. This sample was included in a study of shared clonotypes between healthy human individuals. Findings and limits, study-wide: Sampling covered blood only; tissue repertoires likely differ. Memory subsets had estimated richness that was generally smaller than that of naive subsets.

The CDR3 extends over 16 amino acids. V gave up 1 base and J gave up 4 bases, with 16 bases separating them. CDR1 is MNHEY and CDR2 is SVGAGI in the germline V gene. In the sorted-subset replicate PCRs, 200 ng DNA, 25,000 to 35,000 T cell genomes, was used. Assay: immunoSEQ multiplex PCR; the TCRdb copy retains only in-frame clones and omits some. The sample holds over a million clones, roughly 96% seen once. The chain combines TRBV6-5 with TRBJ2-5, with no clear D. The receptor was derived from a man in his thirties or forties in good health. The sequencing input was naive CD4+ T cells sorted from blood. Subset noted: CD45RA+ positively selected. In nucleotides, the CDR3 is TGTGCCAGCAGTTACTTCCCCCCGGGTCCCTCAGAGACCCAGTACTTC. Translation gives CASSYFPPGPSETQYF.